One sample yielded the 9 T cell receptor beta chains listed below, sequenced in a study of T cell responses to AZD1222 COVID-19 vaccine. Method: immunoSEQ multiplex PCR; TCRdb's copy keeps in-frame clones and lacks some. The sample records 150,000 or so clones, about nine tenths being singletons. Sequenced material: peripheral blood, taken on day 0 of AZD1222 vaccination. The receptors stem from an adult in good health.

This chain links TRBV11-2 with TRBJ1-2; no clear D gene. CDR1 SGHAT and CDR2 FQNNGV come from the germline V gene. With 1 base removed from V and 7 bases from J, the gap between germline ends came to 7 bases. The CDR3 covers 12 residues. CDR3 loop: CASSLGFGGYTF. Here the CDR3 DNA reads TGTGCCAGCAGCTTAGGGTTCGGTGGCTACACCTTC.

This chain links TRBV5-1 with TRBJ1-4, with D possibly being TRBD1 (6 bases). Deletions cut 5 bases from V and 2 bases from J, with 10 bases between. The germline V gene has CDR1 SGHRS and CDR2 YFSETQ. The CDR3 has 14 amino acids. The CDR3 loop reads CASSYRDTNEKLFF. The CDR3 coding sequence is TGCGCCAGCAGTTACAGGGACACTAATGAAAAACTGTTTTTT.

The rearrangement uses TRBV5-1 and TRBJ1-4, with D possibly matching TRBD1 (5 bases). This CDR3 contains 13 residues. Germline V gene lookup returns CDR1 SGHRS and CDR2 YFSETQ. Trimming stripped 8 bases from V and 10 bases from J, with 18 bases between. The CDR3 coding sequence is TGCGCCAGTGGACCCGGGGCTAGCGGAAAACTGTTTTTT. Protein: CASGPGASGKLFF.

The genes are TRBV14 and TRBJ1-1, with 10 bases aligning to TRBD1. The ends lost 4 bases at V and 1 base at J; junction bases unmatched: 3. The CDR3 length is 15 residues. CDR1 is SGHDN, CDR2 FVKESK, per germline. CDR3: CASSLRTGGNTEAFF. Here the CDR3 DNA reads TGTGCCAGCAGCCTACGGACAGGGGGGAACACTGAAGCTTTCTTT.

CDR3 amino acids: CASSITGTGFYTF. For the CDR3, the DNA is TGTGCCAGTAGTATAACCGGGACAGGGTTCTACACCTTC. V usage is TRBV19 and J usage is TRBJ1-2; TRBD1 matches 9 bases. Trimming removed 2 bases from V and 10 bases from J; junction bases left unmatched: 5. Germline-derived CDR1 and CDR2 are LNHDA and SQIVND (reference sequence). The length of the CDR3 is 13 residues.

This clone appeared a few times. The V call is TRBV29-1, the J call TRBJ2-7; D may be TRBD1 (6 bases). V was trimmed by 6 bases and J by 0 bases, leaving 18 bases between them. Per germline, CDR1 SQVTM and CDR2 ANQGSEA. The CDR3 extends over 15 amino acids. Here the CDR3 DNA reads TGCAGCGTCCGCACCGGGACAACGACCTCCTACGAGCAGTACTTC. Protein product: CSVRTGTTTSYEQYF.

The chain links TRBV7-2 to TRBJ1-1, with TRBD1 matching 7 bases. This CDR3 is built from 14 residues. Trimming removed 5 bases from V and 0 bases from J; junction bases left unmatched: 3. The germline V gene has CDR1 SGHTA and CDR2 FQGNSA. The CDR3 DNA sequence: TGTGCCAGCAGCCTAGGGGGCGTGAACACTGAAGCTTTCTTT. Its translation is CASSLGGVNTEAFF.

The chain links TRBV9 to TRBJ1-2; D is possibly TRBD1 (5 bases). Germline CDR1 is SGDLS and CDR2 is YYNGEE. The CDR3 consists of 13 residues. Trimming removed 4 bases at V and 8 bases at J, with 15 bases between. The CDR3 nucleotides read TGTGCCAGCAGCCTCGTGGGGGGTGGCGGCTACACCTTC. Protein sequence: CASSLVGGGGYTF.

This rearrangement joins TRBV6-5 to TRBJ2-1, with unresolved D. Germline values: CDR1 MNHEY, CDR2 SVGAGI. The CDR3 sequence is 16 residues long. With 2 bases removed from V and 0 bases from J, the gap between germline ends came to 11 bases. Written as DNA, the CDR3 is TGTGCCAGCAGTTACCCCGGGCCACGCTCCTACAATGAGCAGTTCTTC. This codes for CASSYPGPRSYNEQFF.